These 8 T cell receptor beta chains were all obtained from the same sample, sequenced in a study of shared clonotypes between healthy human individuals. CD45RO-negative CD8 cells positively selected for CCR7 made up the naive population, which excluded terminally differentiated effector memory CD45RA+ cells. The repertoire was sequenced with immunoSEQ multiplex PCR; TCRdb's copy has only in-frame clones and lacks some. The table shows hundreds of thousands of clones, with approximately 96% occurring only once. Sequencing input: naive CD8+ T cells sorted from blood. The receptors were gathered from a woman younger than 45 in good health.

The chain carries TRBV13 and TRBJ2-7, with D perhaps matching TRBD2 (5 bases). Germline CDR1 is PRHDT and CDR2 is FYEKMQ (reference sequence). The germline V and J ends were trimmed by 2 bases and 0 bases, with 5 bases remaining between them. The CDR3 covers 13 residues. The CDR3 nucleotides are TGTGCCAGCAGCTTAACTAGCTCCTACGAGCAGTACTTC. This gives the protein CASSLTSSYEQYF. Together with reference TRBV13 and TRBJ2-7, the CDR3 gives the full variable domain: AAGVIQSPRHLIKEKRETATLKCYPIPRHDTVYWYQQGPGQDPQFLISFYEKMQSDKGSIPDRFSAQQFSDYHSELNMSSLELGDSALYFCASSLTSSYEQYFGPGTRLTVT.

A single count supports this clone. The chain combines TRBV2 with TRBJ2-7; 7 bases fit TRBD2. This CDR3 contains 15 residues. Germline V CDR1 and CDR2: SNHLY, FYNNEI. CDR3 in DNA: TGTGCCAGCAGTGAATCGGGGGAGGGTGTGAAGGTATCTTCCGTC. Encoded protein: CASSESGEGVKVSSV.

The CDR3 loop reads CASSLGGGAYGYTF. CDR3 bases: TGTGCCAGCAGCTTAGGCGGGGGGGCTTATGGCTACACCTTC. The gene calls are TRBV13 and TRBJ1-2; D may be TRBD1 (6 bases). V was pared by 0 bases and J by 5 bases, with 10 bases between. The CDR3 is 14 amino acids. Per germline, CDR1 PRHDT and CDR2 FYEKMQ (reference sequence).

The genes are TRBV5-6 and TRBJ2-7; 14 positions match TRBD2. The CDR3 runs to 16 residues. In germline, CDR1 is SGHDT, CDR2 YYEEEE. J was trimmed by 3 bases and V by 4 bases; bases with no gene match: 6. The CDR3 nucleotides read TGTGCCAGCAGCGGGGGGACTAGCGGGAGTAGCTACGAGCAGTACTTC. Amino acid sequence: CASSGGTSGSSYEQYF.

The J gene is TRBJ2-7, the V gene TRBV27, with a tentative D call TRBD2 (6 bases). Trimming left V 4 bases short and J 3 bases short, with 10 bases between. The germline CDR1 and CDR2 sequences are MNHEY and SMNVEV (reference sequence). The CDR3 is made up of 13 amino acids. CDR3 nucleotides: TGTGCCAGCAGTTGGATCGGGAGCTACGAGCAGTACTTC. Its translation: CASSWIGSYEQYF.

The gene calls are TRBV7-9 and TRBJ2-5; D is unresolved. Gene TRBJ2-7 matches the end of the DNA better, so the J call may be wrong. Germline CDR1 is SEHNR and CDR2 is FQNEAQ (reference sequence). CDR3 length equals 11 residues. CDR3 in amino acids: CASSLFAEQYF. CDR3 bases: TGTGCCAGCAGCTTGTTCGCCGAGCAGTACTTC.

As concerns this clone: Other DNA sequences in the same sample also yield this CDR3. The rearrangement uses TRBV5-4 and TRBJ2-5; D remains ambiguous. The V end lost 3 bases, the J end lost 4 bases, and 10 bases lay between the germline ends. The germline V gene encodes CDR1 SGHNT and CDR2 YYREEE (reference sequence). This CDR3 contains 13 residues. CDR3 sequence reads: CASSSESGETQYF. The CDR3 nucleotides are TGTGCCAGCAGCTCCGAGTCGGGAGAGACCCAGTACTTC. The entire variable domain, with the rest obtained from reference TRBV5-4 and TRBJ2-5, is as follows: ETGVTQSPTHLIKTRGQQVTLRCSSQSGHNTVSWYQQALGQGPQFIFQYYREEENGRGNFPPRFSGLQFPNYSSELNVNALELDDSALYLCASSSESGETQYFGPGTRLLVL.

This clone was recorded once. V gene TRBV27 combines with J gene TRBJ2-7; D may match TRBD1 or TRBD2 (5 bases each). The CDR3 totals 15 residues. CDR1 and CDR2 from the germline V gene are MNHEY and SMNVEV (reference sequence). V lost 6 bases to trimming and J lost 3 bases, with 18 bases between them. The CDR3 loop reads CASSGRGTADYEQYF. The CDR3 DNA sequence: TGTGCCAGCAGCGGCCGGGGCACGGCAGACTACGAGCAGTACTTC.